One and the same sample provided the 5 T cell receptor beta chains below, sequenced in a study of T cell responses to AZD1222 COVID-19 vaccine. TCRdb's table, derived via immunoSEQ multiplex PCR, lists solely in-frame clones and lacks some. This sample has approximately 170,000 clones, with approximately 88% found just once. The sample consisted of peripheral blood, taken 28 days after the second AZD1222 dose. These TCRs come from an adult who received the AZD1222 COVID-19 vaccine.

A single count supports this clone. This CDR3 is also generated by other DNA sequences in the sample. The V call is TRBV27, the J call TRBJ1-3; unclear D gene. V shed 2 bases and J shed 3 bases, with 8 bases lying between them. The CDR3 covers 14 residues. The germline gives CDR1 MNHEY, CDR2 SMNVEV (reference sequence). CDR3 in amino acids: CASSLGGFGNTIYF. In DNA form, the CDR3 reads TGTGCCAGCAGTTTAGGAGGTTTTGGAAACACCATATATTTT.

This chain uses TRBV3-1 (or the pseudogene TRBV3-2) with TRBJ1-2, with D unresolved. V lost 6 bases to trimming and J lost 2 bases, with 13 bases between them. Germline CDR1 reads LGHDT; CDR2 reads YNNKEL (reference sequence). This CDR3 has 14 residues. In DNA, the CDR3 is TGTGCCAGCAGTCCGTTCGGGGAAAACTATGGCTACACCTTC. Translated: CASSPFGENYGYTF.

This clone has a handful of counts. V is TRBV6-5 and J is TRBJ2-5, with 7 nucleotides matching TRBD1. V shed 6 bases, J shed 5 bases, and the junction held 12 bases outside the gene matches. CDR3 length: 15 residues. CDR1 MNHEY and CDR2 SVGAGI come from the germline V gene. Here the CDR3 reads CASRTGMTGQETQYF. CDR3 DNA: TGTGCCAGCAGGACAGGGATGACTGGCCAGGAGACCCAGTACTTC.

The J gene is TRBJ1-1, the V gene TRBV6-5; D perhaps matches TRBD1 (6 bases). The germline V gene has CDR1 MNHEY and CDR2 SVGAGI. V was clipped by 6 bases and J by 4 bases, with 15 bases between them. The CDR3 consists of 14 residues. CDR3 sequence (DNA): TGTGCCAGCAGAAACAGGGTCGGGAGCACTGAAGCTTTCTTT. Protein: CASRNRVGSTEAFF.

This clone was counted once. The chain uses TRBV6-2 or TRBV6-3 and TRBJ2-5, with a weak D call TRBD2 (5 bases). Germline CDR1 MNHEY, CDR2 SVGEGT. This CDR3 is 14 amino acids long. Trimming shortened V by 5 bases and J by 5 bases, and 15 bases separated the two germline ends. The CDR3 DNA reads as TGTGCCAGCAGTCTCCCCCGGGGTTGGGAGACCCAGTACTTC. It codes for CASSLPRGWETQYF.